This T cell receptor beta chain emerged from a study of OX40 agonist ivuxolimab in advanced cancers. Study as a whole: Ivuxolimab, an antibody acting as an agonist of OX40 (CD134), was used to treat patients. Head and neck, renal cell, melanoma or hepatocellular carcinoma were the cancers that dose-escalation patients had. The study's findings and limits: CD8+ T cells showed, on average, more clonal expansion than CD4+ cells. Blood T cells, both CD4+ and CD8+, expanded clonally by week 6 at 0.1 to 3.0 mg/kg.

Of note for this clone: What it binds is unknown.

Germline CDR1 SGDLS, CDR2 YYNGEE. With 3 bases removed from V and 2 bases from J, the gap between germline ends came to 12 bases. The CDR3 totals 14 residues. TCRdb keeps only in-frame clones here, not all; method: immunoSEQ multiplex PCR. The sample includes about 16,000 clones, 80% to 90% of them seen just once. Sequencing was performed on CD4+ or CD8+ T cells sorted from blood, taken in a trial of the OX40 agonist ivuxolimab. The receptor's source is an adult with an advanced solid tumor such as melanoma, head and neck, liver or kidney cancer. The chain carries TRBV9 and TRBJ2-7; D possibly corresponds to TRBD1 (5 bases). The CDR3 loop is CASSEQGIPYEQYF. Written as DNA, the CDR3 is TGTGCCAGCAGCGAGCAGGGAATCCCCTACGAGCAGTACTTC.